The 23 T cell receptor beta chains listed next were all sequenced from one sample in a study of radiotherapy plus CTLA-4 blockade in lung cancer. Only in-frame clones appear in the TCRdb table, and some are missing; sequencing was by immunoSEQ multiplex PCR. The profile covers around 95,000 clones, with around 82% appearing a single time and around 0.78% taken by the ten largest. Sequencing used peripheral blood, obtained from a patient treated with radiotherapy plus ipilimumab. The receptors were gathered from a human donor with non-small cell lung cancer who had stable disease on radiotherapy plus ipilimumab.

This rearrangement joins TRBV7-3 to TRBJ1-5, with unresolved D. Germline V gives CDR1 SGHTA, CDR2 FQGTGA. Trimming removed 6 bases from V and 1 base from J, with 7 bases in between. This CDR3 is built from 13 residues. CDR3 in amino acids: CASSSDSNQPQHF. CDR3 nucleotides: TGTGCCAGCAGTTCGGACAGCAATCAGCCCCAGCATTTT.

The gene calls are TRBV11-2 and TRBJ1-2, with D perhaps matching TRBD1 (6 bases). V lost 5 bases and J lost 4, with 20 bases in between. Germline lookup yields CDR1 SGHAT and CDR2 FQNNGV. This CDR3 has 16 amino acids. The CDR3 protein is CASSGPEQGGGYGYTF. Here the CDR3 DNA reads TGTGCCAGCAGCGGGCCGGAGCAGGGAGGGGGCTATGGCTACACCTTC.

Only one count was recorded for this clone. This chain joins TRBV2 and TRBJ2-2, with a possible D match to TRBD1 (5 bases). This CDR3 is 12 amino acids long. Germline lookup yields CDR1 SNHLY and CDR2 FYNNEI. Trimming cost V 3 bases and J 10 bases, with 9 bases left between them. The chain's CDR3 is CASSEAREELFF. The CDR3 DNA is TGTGCCAGCAGTGAGGCCAGGGAGGAGCTGTTTTTT.

The V and J genes are TRBV5-1 and TRBJ2-1, with 14 bases matching TRBD2. Germline-derived CDR1 and CDR2 are SGHRS and YFSETQ. The V gene end was trimmed by 4 bases and the J gene end by 8 bases; junction bases not matched to a gene: 5. The CDR3 has 15 amino acids. CDR3 sequence reads: CASSRPGLAGDEQFF. The CDR3, as DNA: TGCGCCAGCAGCCGACCGGGACTAGCGGGAGATGAGCAGTTCTTC.

In regard to this clone: This CDR3 is also generated by other DNA sequences in the sample. The rearrangement links TRBV30 to TRBJ1-1; D call uncertain. This CDR3 is 13 amino acids long. From germline, CDR1 is GTSNPN and CDR2 SVGIG (reference sequence). The V end was cut by 0 bases, the J end by 1 base, with 6 bases between. The CDR3 loop reads CAWSVGANTEAFF. Here the CDR3 DNA reads TGTGCCTGGAGTGTAGGTGCGAACACTGAAGCTTTCTTT.

V and J are TRBV27 and TRBJ2-1; D unresolved. This CDR3 is built from 12 residues. Trimming cost V 5 bases and J 8 bases, with 10 bases left between them. Germline CDR1 and CDR2: MNHEY and SMNVEV (reference sequence). CDR3: CASSEDLHEQFF. The CDR3 DNA follows: TGTGCCAGCAGTGAGGACCTGCATGAGCAGTTCTTC.

This sequence joins TRBV5-1 and TRBJ2-5; D unresolved. The J call may be in error: the DNA end matches TRBJ2-7 better. The CDR3 contains 16 residues. The germline gives CDR1 SGHRS, CDR2 YFSETQ. Here the CDR3 DNA reads TGCGCCAGCAGCCCTGGGGTCGCGAGTGGGAACTACGAGCAGTACTTC. Encoded protein: CASSPGVASGNYEQYF.

This chain links TRBV5-4 with TRBJ2-3, with D unclear. Germline CDR1 is SGHNT and CDR2 is YYREEE (reference sequence). The CDR3 extends over 14 amino acids. Deletions cut 0 bases from V and 2 bases from J, with 7 bases between. The CDR3: CASSLELPTDTQYF. Written as DNA, the CDR3 is TGTGCCAGCAGCTTGGAGCTACCCACAGATACGCAGTATTTT.

V usage is TRBV6-6 and J usage is TRBJ1-5, with D tentatively TRBD1 (6 bases). There are 14 residues in the CDR3. The germline V gene has CDR1 MNHNY and CDR2 SVGAGI (reference sequence). Trimming took 5 bases from V and 7 from J, leaving 15 bases between them. CDR3 sequence (DNA): TGTGCCAGCAGTAACAGACAGGAGCGGCAGCCCCAGCATTTT. Its translation: CASSNRQERQPQHF.

This clone has a handful of counts. The V call is TRBV19, the J call TRBJ2-7; no clear D gene. Per germline, CDR1 LNHDA and CDR2 SQIVND (reference sequence). Trimming left V 2 bases short and J 3 bases short, with 11 bases between. The CDR3 has 14 residues. In DNA form, the CDR3 reads TGTGCCAGTAGTATAAGGCCAGATATCTACGAGCAGTACTTC. As protein: CASSIRPDIYEQYF.

The chain carries TRBV10-1 and TRBJ2-3, with D perhaps TRBD1 (5 bases). The length of the CDR3 is 14 residues. The V gene's germline CDR1 is WNHNN and CDR2 SYGVQD (reference sequence). The V end was cut by 4 bases, the J end by 4 bases, with 12 bases between. In DNA form, the CDR3 reads TGCGCCAGCAGTGGGGGCCCTGCACCAGATACGCAGTATTTT. This sequence encodes CASSGGPAPDTQYF.

The chain has TRBV10-1 and TRBJ2-7, with 8 nucleotides matching TRBD1. This CDR3 has 13 residues. Germline V gene lookup returns CDR1 WNHNN and CDR2 SYGVQD (reference sequence). The V segment lost 6 bases and the J segment 2 bases; nucleotides outside the gene matches: 3. CDR3 sequence: CASSAGQAYEQYF. The CDR3 DNA reads TGCGCCAGCAGCGCGGGACAGGCCTACGAGCAGTACTTC.

The chain uses TRBV6-1 and TRBJ1-2; D may be TRBD1 (5 bases). The CDR3 consists of 16 residues. Germline CDR1 is MNHNS and CDR2 is SASEGT. V was clipped by 0 bases and J by 1 base, with 12 bases between them. CDR3 sequence (DNA): TGTGCCAGCAGTGAAGCGAGGACAAACCTTAACTATGGCTACACCTTC. It codes for CASSEARTNLNYGYTF.

This clone was observed a handful of times. The gene calls are TRBV5-1 and TRBJ2-1, with 9 bases fitting TRBD2. The CDR3 is 16 residues long. J lost 10 bases, V lost 1 base, and 12 bases had no gene match. From germline, CDR1 is SGHRS and CDR2 YFSETQ. CDR3 sequence: CASSLKHAGGPGEQFF. The CDR3 region has the DNA TGCGCCAGCAGCTTGAAACACGCGGGGGGGCCGGGGGAGCAGTTCTTC.

This chain links TRBV28 with TRBJ2-4, with TRBD1 identical over 9 bases. This CDR3 has 15 amino acids. V lost 6 bases, J lost 5 bases, and 8 bases stayed unmatched. Germline V gene data show CDR1 as MDHEN and CDR2 as SYDVKM. The CDR3 loop reads CASRPSGQGQNIQYF. The DNA of the CDR3 is TGTGCCAGCAGACCCTCCGGACAGGGGCAAAACATTCAGTACTTC. Full variable domain (outside the CDR3, taken from reference TRBV28 and TRBJ2-4): DVKVTQSSRYLVKRTGEKVFLECVQDMDHENMFWYRQDPGLGLRLIYFSYDVKMKEKGDIPEGYSVSREKKERFSLILESASTNQTSMYLCASRPSGQGQNIQYFGAGTRLSVL.

This chain connects TRBV7-6 to TRBJ1-3; no reliable D call. CDR3 length equals 15 residues. V shed 2 bases and J shed 2 bases, with 10 bases lying between them. Germline V gives CDR1 SGHVS, CDR2 FNYEAQ. CDR3 nucleotide sequence: TGTGCCAGCAGCTTAAAAGCCGACGCTGGAAACACCATATATTTT. Amino acids: CASSLKADAGNTIYF.

This rearrangement joins TRBV4-1 to TRBJ2-1; a weak D match, TRBD2 (6 bases). In germline, CDR1 is MGHRA, CDR2 YSYEKL. CDR3 size: 17 residues. Trimming cost V 1 base and J 4 bases, with 17 bases left between them. The CDR3 DNA reads as TGCGCCAGCAGCCAAGTCCTTGCCGGGACTTCGTACAATGAGCAGTTCTTC. Its translation is CASSQVLAGTSYNEQFF.

Regarding this clone: The same CDR3 also results from other DNA sequences found in this sample. The genes are TRBV28 and TRBJ2-7, with D maybe TRBD1 (5 bases). There are 13 residues in the CDR3. V lost 5 bases and J lost 1, with 9 bases in between. In germline, CDR1 is MDHEN, CDR2 SYDVKM. The CDR3 sequence: CASSIDSSYEQYF. The CDR3 coding sequence is TGTGCCAGCAGTATTGACAGTTCCTACGAGCAGTACTTC.

This chain uses TRBV6-5 with TRBJ1-1, with D possibly TRBD1 on 5 matching bases. The V end lost 2 bases, the J end lost 2 bases, and 9 bases lay between the germline ends. The germline V gene encodes CDR1 MNHEY and CDR2 SVGAGI. The CDR3 runs 14 residues. The CDR3 here is CASSYTGGNTEAFF. The CDR3 DNA follows: TGTGCCAGCAGTTACACCGGGGGAAACACTGAAGCTTTCTTT.

The gene calls are TRBV28 and TRBJ1-5; D gene unclear. Germline V lookup: CDR1 MDHEN, CDR2 SYDVKM. The CDR3 has 15 amino acids. The V end lost 7 bases, the J end lost 2 bases, and 15 bases lay between the germline ends. The CDR3 region has the DNA TGTGCCAGCAATCGCCTGGACTCTGGCAATCAGCCCCAGCATTTT. Amino acid sequence: CASNRLDSGNQPQHF.

The chain joins TRBV5-1 to TRBJ2-2; 8 nucleotides align to TRBD2. There are 16 residues in the CDR3. V lost 2 bases to trimming and J lost 2 bases; unmatched junction nucleotides: 5. Germline CDR1 is SGHRS and CDR2 is YFSETQ. The CDR3 DNA is TGCGCCAGCAGCTTAACCGGGGGGGGAAACACCGGGGAGCTGTTTTTT. This gives the protein CASSLTGGGNTGELFF.

This sequence joins TRBV7-8 and TRBJ2-7; 8 bases agree with TRBD2. Germline V gene data show CDR1 as SGHVS and CDR2 as FQNEAQ. The length of the CDR3 is 17 residues. With V trimmed by 0 bases and J by 3 bases, 10 bases remained unmatched. The chain's CDR3 is CASSLALTSGGVYEQYF. The CDR3 DNA is TGTGCCAGCAGCTTAGCCCTTACTAGCGGAGGGGTCTACGAGCAGTACTTC.

The chain has TRBV7-2 and TRBJ1-6, with D maybe TRBD1 (5 bases). The CDR3 covers 15 residues. The germline V gene encodes CDR1 SGHTA and CDR2 FQGNSA. V was trimmed by 5 bases and J by 0 bases, leaving 8 bases between them. The DNA of the CDR3 is TGTGCCAGCAGCAGACAGAGCTCCTATAATTCACCCCTCCACTTT. Translated, it gives CASSRQSSYNSPLHF.